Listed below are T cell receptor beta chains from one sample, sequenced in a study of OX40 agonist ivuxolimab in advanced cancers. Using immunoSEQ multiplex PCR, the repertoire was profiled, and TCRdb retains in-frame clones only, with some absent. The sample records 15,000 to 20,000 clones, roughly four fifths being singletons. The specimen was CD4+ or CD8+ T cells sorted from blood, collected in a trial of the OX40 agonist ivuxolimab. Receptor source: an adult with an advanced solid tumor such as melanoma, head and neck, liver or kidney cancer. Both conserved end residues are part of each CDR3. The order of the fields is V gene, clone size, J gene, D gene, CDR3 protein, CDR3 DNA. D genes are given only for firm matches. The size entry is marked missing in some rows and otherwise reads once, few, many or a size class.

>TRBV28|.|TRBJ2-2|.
CASSTHMSLTGELFF
TGTGCCAGCAGCACTCACATGTCGCTCACCGGGGAGCTGTTTTTT
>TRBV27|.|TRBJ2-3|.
CASSFSGRTDTQYF
TGTGCCAGCAGTTTTTCGGGCAGGACAGATACGCAGTATTTT
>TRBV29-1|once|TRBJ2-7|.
CSVTGTSSYEQYF
TGCAGCGTTACCGGCACTAGCTCCTACGAGCAGTACTTC
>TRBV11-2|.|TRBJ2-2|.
CASSLGGPYGELFF
TGTGCCAGCAGCTTAGGGGGACCTTACGGGGAGCTGTTTTTT
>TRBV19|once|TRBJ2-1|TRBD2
CASRLSGNSYNEQFF
TGTGCCAGTAGACTTAGCGGGAACTCCTACAATGAGCAGTTCTTC
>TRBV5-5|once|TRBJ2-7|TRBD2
CASSWDGLAGGYEQYF
TGTGCCAGCAGCTGGGACGGACTAGCGGGAGGTTACGAGCAGTACTTC
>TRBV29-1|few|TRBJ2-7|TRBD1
CSVSDRAKSSYEQYF
TGCAGCGTTTCGGACAGGGCGAAGAGCTCCTACGAGCAGTACTTC
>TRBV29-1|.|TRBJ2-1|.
CSGETENNEQFF
TGCAGCGGAGAGACAGAAAACAATGAGCAGTTCTTC
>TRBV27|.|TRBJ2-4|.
CASSSPLHKNIQYF
TGTGCCAGCAGTTCGCCCCTTCACAAAAACATTCAGTACTTC
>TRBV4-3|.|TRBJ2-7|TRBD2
CASSQDQTSGTEQYF
TGCGCCAGCAGCCAAGACCAGACTAGCGGGACCGAACAGTACTTC
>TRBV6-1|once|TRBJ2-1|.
CASSDVTSYYNEQFF
TGTGCCAGCAGTGATGTGACAAGTTACTACAATGAGCAGTTCTTC
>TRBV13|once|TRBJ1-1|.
CASSLQVLNTEAFF
TGTGCCAGCAGCCTACAGGTTTTGAACACTGAAGCTTTCTTT
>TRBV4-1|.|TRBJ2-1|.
CASSREGSSYNEQFF
TGCGCCAGCAGCCGAGAGGGGAGCTCCTACAATGAGCAGTTCTTC
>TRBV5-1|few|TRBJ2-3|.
CASSLLQGGTDTQYF
TGCGCCAGCAGCTTACTACAGGGAGGCACAGATACGCAGTATTTT
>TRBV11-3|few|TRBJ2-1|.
CASSPSGTYYNEQFF
TGTGCCAGCAGCCCGTCCGGGACATATTACAATGAGCAGTTCTTC
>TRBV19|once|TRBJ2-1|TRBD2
CASTFAGDTYNEQFF
TGTGCCAGTACGTTCGCGGGAGATACCTACAATGAGCAGTTCTTC
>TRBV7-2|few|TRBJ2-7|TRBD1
CASSLVGTGDYEQYF
TGTGCCAGCAGCTTAGTCGGGACAGGGGACTACGAGCAGTACTTC
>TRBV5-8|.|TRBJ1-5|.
CASSLGAALSNQPQHF
TGTGCCAGCAGCTTGGGGGCAGCCCTTAGCAATCAGCCCCAGCATTTT
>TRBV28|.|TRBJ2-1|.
CASRNRQSSYNEQFF
TGTGCCAGCAGAAATAGACAGAGCTCCTACAATGAGCAGTTCTTC
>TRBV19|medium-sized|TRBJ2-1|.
CASSITASSAYNEQFF
TGTGCCAGTAGTATAACGGCTAGTTCTGCCTACAATGAGCAGTTCTTC
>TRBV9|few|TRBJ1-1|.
CASSVVGPEAFF
TGTGCCAGCAGCGTAGTTGGGCCAGAAGCTTTCTTT
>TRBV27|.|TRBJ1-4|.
CASSLYPRGGTDTNEKLFF
TGTGCCAGCAGTTTATACCCCCGAGGTGGCACAGACACTAATGAAAAACTGTTTTTT
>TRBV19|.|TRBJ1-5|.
CASSIGGRGGAQHF
TGTGCCAGTAGTATTGGGGGACGGGGTGGGGCCCAGCATTTT
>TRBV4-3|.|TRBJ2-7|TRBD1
CASSHQPPGQGTSYEQYF
TGCGCCAGCAGCCATCAGCCTCCGGGACAGGGGACCTCCTACGAGCAGTACTTC
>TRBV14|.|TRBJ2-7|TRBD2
CASSQTASGVYEQYF
TGTGCCAGCAGCCAAACTGCTAGCGGAGTCTACGAGCAGTACTTC
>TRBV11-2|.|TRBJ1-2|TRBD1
CASSLGQGYGYTF
TGTGCCAGCAGCTTGGGACAGGGGTATGGCTACACCTTC
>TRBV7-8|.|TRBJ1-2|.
CASSLDLQPGWGGYTF
TGTGCCAGCAGCTTAGACCTACAACCGGGATGGGGTGGCTACACCTTC
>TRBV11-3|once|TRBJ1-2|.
CASSLAGANYGYTF
TGTGCCAGCAGCTTGGCAGGGGCGAACTATGGCTACACCTTC
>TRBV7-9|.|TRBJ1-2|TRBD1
CASSLGRGDRAPYGYTF
TGTGCCAGCAGCTTAGGGAGAGGGGACAGGGCGCCCTATGGCTACACCTTC
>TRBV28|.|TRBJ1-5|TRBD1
CASSSPETGAPYSNQPQHF
TGTGCCAGCAGTTCCCCCGAGACAGGGGCTCCGTATAGCAATCAGCCCCAGCATTTT
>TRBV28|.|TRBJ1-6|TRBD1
CASSRTGTGNSPLHF
TGTGCCAGCAGTCGAACCGGGACAGGAAATTCACCCCTCCACTTT
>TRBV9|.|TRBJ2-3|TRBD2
CASRTSGLVRDTQYF
TGTGCCAGCAGAACTAGCGGGTTAGTGAGAGATACGCAGTATTTT
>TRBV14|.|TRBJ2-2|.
CASSQDLRESTGELFF
TGTGCCAGCAGCCAAGATCTCCGGGAGAGCACCGGGGAGCTGTTTTTT
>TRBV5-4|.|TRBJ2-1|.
CASSFGTSNEQFF
TGTGCCAGCAGCTTCGGGACTTCTAATGAGCAGTTCTTC
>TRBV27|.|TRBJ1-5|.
CASSDQGVHQPQHF
TGTGCCAGCAGTGACCAGGGTGTCCATCAGCCCCAGCATTTT
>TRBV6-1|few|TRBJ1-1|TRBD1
CASSAFRDRETEAFF
TGTGCCAGCAGTGCGTTTCGGGACAGGGAAACTGAAGCTTTCTTT
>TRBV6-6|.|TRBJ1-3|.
CASSYSTAQTGNTIYF
TGTGCCAGCAGTTACTCGACAGCACAGACGGGAAACACCATATATTTT
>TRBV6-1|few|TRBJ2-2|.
CASSRTTGELFF
TGTGCCAGCAGCAGGACTACCGGGGAGCTGTTTTTT
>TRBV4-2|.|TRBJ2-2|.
CASSQDPDNTGELFF
TGTGCCAGCAGCCAAGATCCTGACAACACCGGGGAGCTGTTTTTT
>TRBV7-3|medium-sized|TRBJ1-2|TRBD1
CASSEQQGPNYGYTF
TGTGCCAGCAGCGAACAACAGGGGCCTAACTATGGCTACACCTTC
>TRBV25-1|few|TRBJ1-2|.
CASSFGRSYGYTF
TGTGCCAGCAGCTTCGGACGTAGCTATGGCTACACCTTC
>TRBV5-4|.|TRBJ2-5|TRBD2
CASSLFGSGGETQYF
TGTGCCAGCAGCTTGTTCGGTAGCGGGGGAGAGACCCAGTACTTC
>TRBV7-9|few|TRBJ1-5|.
CASSLGGYESNQPQHF
TGTGCCAGCAGCTTAGGAGGGTATGAGAGCAATCAGCCCCAGCATTTT
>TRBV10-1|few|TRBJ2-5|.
CASSDPGSGETQYF
TGCGCCAGCAGTGACCCCGGGAGCGGCGAGACCCAGTACTTC